This T cell receptor (beta chain) is drawn from a study of identical twins. Findings of the study overall: These conclusions were based on statistical analysis (cross-sectional, not following the same donors).

The table lists this clonotype with a few counts. Antigen unknown. The cDNA had a unique molecular identifier and a template-switch universal primer site. Each CDR3 protein is one row after TCRdb ran MiXCR on the 5' RACE reads. The table records 500,000 or so distinct CDR3 sequences, 20% to 25% of them present only once. Healthy Caucasians provided all donations. The length of the CDR3 is 16 residues. Per the germline V gene, CDR1 is ENHRY and CDR2 is SYGVKD. V shed 7 bases, J shed 3 bases, and the junction held 6 bases outside the gene matches. This sample was also put to use in a study of T cells expressing NK-cell markers. As reported in that work: In a handful of donors, dominant NKG2C+ clonotypes were about 1.0-7.5% of CD8+ T cells.

The TCR was taken from a woman between 18 and 30 years old in good health. The sample consisted of CD4+ T cells sorted from blood. V and J are TRBV10-3 and TRBJ2-1; 13 bases fit TRBD2. The CDR3 region is CAINPGTSGDYNEQFF. In nucleotides, the CDR3 is TGTGCCATCAACCCCGGGACTAGCGGGGACTACAATGAGCAGTTCTTC.